This T cell receptor beta chain was identified in a study of T cells after yellow fever vaccination. About the study: SMART-Seq v4 Ultra Low Input handled preparation of low-cell-number fractions.

V was cut by 5 bases and J by 2 bases, with 15 bases left in between. The length of the CDR3 is 15 residues. The sample holds many counts of this clonotype. The 5'RACE template-switching step produced TCR cDNA and added a universal primer site and UMIs. TCRdb itself ran the 5' RACE reads through MiXCR, one entry per CDR3 protein. Of 90,000 to 150,000 distinct CDR3 sequences in the sample, around 6.7% were seen once. The origin of this receptor is a young man who received the YFV17D yellow fever vaccine. Here the sequenced sample was CD4+ T cells sorted from PBMCs, taken roughly 45 days after the first yellow fever vaccination. V gene TRBV12-3 or TRBV12-4 combines with J gene TRBJ1-1, with D possibly TRBD1 on 5 matching bases. In nucleotides, the CDR3 is TGTGCCAGCAGTCACCCACCTCAGGGTAACACTGAAGCTTTCTTT. This encodes CASSHPPQGNTEAFF.